This note documents a single T cell receptor beta chain sequence. Its target antigen remains unknown. Base-call qualities are not available, and no considerably larger clone is one nucleotide away. The collaborating institutions used their own protocols to collect whole blood in K2EDTA tubes. For TCRbeta analysis, collaborator samples were shipped as frozen whole blood, as isolated PBMCs, or as DNA extracted from either sample type. This specimen belongs to a study of blood T cell repertoires in COVID-19 (dated by TCRdb to the early 2020s). As for the study more broadly: The collaborator samples originated in the United States, Italy and Spain and spanned the acute and convalescent phases of COVID-19. The prospective study material was composed of cDNA or gDNA derived from T cells, B-cell-depleted T cells, or PBMCs. The repertoires were released in a freely available public database meant as a resource for research on the immune response to SARS-CoV-2. HLA class I and class II types, where available, came from metadata supplied by the sample provider rather than from assay-based typing. Samples came from the ongoing ImmuneRACE study (first 160 participants) plus 1,254 subjects from 6 global collaborators. Subjects who had been exposed to COVID-19, were actively infected with it, or had recovered from it provided the deeply sampled blood TCRbeta repertoires that made up the dataset. A de-identified subject ID, COVID-19 status, age in years and sex were almost always included in the sample metadata.

Measured from the cysteine to the phenylalanine, the CDR3 is 18 residues long. The kept DNA is CDR3 alone, 54 bases in frame from the first base. Trimming takes 0 bases from V and 3 bases from J, and the germline ends sit 21 bases apart. The germline V gene provides CDR1 LGHNT and CDR2 FRNRAP. TCRbeta CDR3 regions were amplified from genomic DNA by means of the immunoSEQ Assay, a bias-controlled multiplex PCR. The authors' pipeline ran thus. The number of nucleated cells in each sample was estimated from the amplification of reference gene primers within the assay. To quantify the absolute abundance of each unique TCRbeta CDR3 rearrangement, sequence reads were collapsed and filtered. Productive Simpson clonality was computed per sample as the square root of Simpson's diversity index over productive rearrangements. TCRdb holds this immuneACCESS table with in-frame rearrangements only. Some clones are missing; in checked studies, unresolved V genes explain under half, and the rest has no known cause. The D gene and trimming were derived from the DNA, and the V and J assignments and clone size from that table. The sample table holds around 18,000 clones, of which about 91% were seen once. The top ten clonotypes cover more than 10% of the sample.

Broad study findings and their caveats: Clinical and demographic metadata were provided uncurated, with the amount varying by source and participant.

The chain couples TRBV12-5 to TRBJ2-7; TRBD2 is a weak D gene call, 6 bases matching. This receptor was obtained from a human donor in a cohort sampled during active COVID-19. The sequenced sample was peripheral blood. Here is the DNA: TGTGCTAGTGGTTTGGTACTGGGGAGGTCTAGCCGCCGCTACGAGCAGTACTTC. Translated, it gives CASGLVLGRSSRRYEQYF.